The present entry profiles one T cell receptor beta chain with its context. Its target is unknown. V lost 0 bases, J lost 7 bases, and 6 bases stayed unmatched. Germline loops: CDR1 GTSNPN, CDR2 SVGIG (reference sequence). The CDR3 has 14 residues. Sequencing used immunoSEQ multiplex PCR; TCRdb keeps in-frame clones, though not all of them. The sample has about 26,000 clones; around 93% are singletons. The data stem from a study of T cells in localized non-small cell lung cancer. Regarding the study as a whole: Analysis by sequencing included only one tumor region, so heterogeneity remains possible. Uninvolved adjacent lung showed peak T cell clonality, exceeding tumor. Longer overall survival was seen with higher T cell density measured in blood. In adjacent lung, a median about 52 of the top 100 tumor clones were found.

This rearrangement joins TRBV30 to TRBJ1-5; 7 bases match TRBD1. The sample was peripheral blood, taken before any cancer treatment. The sequence came from a female donor older than 55 with stage II squamous cell lung carcinoma. In DNA, the CDR3 is TGTGCCTGGAGTGTAGGAGGGGGCCTCCAGCCCCAGCATTTT. Translation gives CAWSVGGGLQPQHF.